A single sample gave rise to the 8 T cell receptor beta chains below, sequenced in a study of shared clonotypes between healthy human individuals. CD8 cells classed as naive were CD45RO-negative and positively selected for CCR7, excluding terminally differentiated effector memory CD45RA+ cells. Profiling relied on immunoSEQ multiplex PCR, and the TCRdb table lists in-frame clones only, not all of them. The table includes around 2,000,000 clones, around 96% detected once. Sequencing was performed on naive CD8+ T cells sorted from blood. The receptors were sampled from a young man in good health.

The sample holds one count of this clone. The sample carries other DNA sequences with the same CDR3. The chain's CDR3 is CASSDRTPYEQYF. In DNA, the CDR3 is TGTGCCAGCAGTGATAGGACACCCTACGAGCAGTACTTC. This chain links TRBV6-1 with TRBJ2-7; TRBD1 is a possible D gene (5 bases). This CDR3 comprises 13 residues. V was pared by 3 bases and J by 2 bases, with 8 bases between. Germline V gives CDR1 MNHNS, CDR2 SASEGT.

This clone was detected only a few times. This chain links TRBV2 with TRBJ1-4, with D unresolved. This CDR3 comprises 16 residues. From germline, CDR1 is SNHLY and CDR2 FYNNEI. Trimming stripped 1 base from V and 0 bases from J, with 9 bases between. The CDR3 coding sequence is TGTGCCAGCAGTGAAGTCCTCCAAGCAACTAATGAAAAACTGTTTTTT. Translating it yields CASSEVLQATNEKLFF.

The rearrangement joins TRBV5-4 to TRBJ1-4, with 7 nucleotides matching TRBD1. The length of the CDR3 is 12 residues. Losses at the gene ends were 4 bases for V and 8 bases for J; bases not matched to a gene: 2. CDR1 is SGHNT and CDR2 is YYREEE in the germline V gene (reference sequence). CDR3 DNA: TGTGCCAGCAGCCCAGGGGGGGAAAAACTGTTTTTT. This translates into CASSPGGEKLFF.

The V and J genes are TRBV5-1 and TRBJ2-1; no firm D call. In germline, CDR1 is SGHRS, CDR2 YFSETQ. V was trimmed by 2 bases and J by 0 bases, leaving 9 bases between them. The CDR3 spans 15 residues. The CDR3 loop reads CASSLGENSYNEQFF. The CDR3 DNA reads as TGCGCCAGCAGCTTAGGCGAAAACTCCTACAATGAGCAGTTCTTC.

The J gene is TRBJ2-5, the V gene TRBV5-6; D unresolved. V was shortened by 5 bases and J by 3 bases, with 14 bases between the two germline ends. Germline loops: CDR1 SGHDT, CDR2 YYEEEE. This CDR3 has 14 residues. This CDR3 is CASSPLLGKETQYF. The CDR3 DNA reads TGTGCCAGCAGTCCCTTATTGGGGAAAGAGACCCAGTACTTC. The full variable domain, with the rest looked up from reference TRBV5-6 and TRBJ2-5, is DAGVTQSPTHLIKTRGQQVTLRCSPKSGHDTVSWYQQALGQGPQFIFQYYEEEERQRGNFPDRFSGHQFPNYSSELNVNALLLGDSALYLCASSPLLGKETQYFGPGTRLLVL.

The chain links TRBV7-2 to TRBJ1-6; 7 nucleotides line up with TRBD1. CDR3 size: 16 residues. Trimming removed 4 bases from V and 10 bases from J; junction bases left unmatched: 13. Germline V gene sequence: CDR1 SGHTA, CDR2 FQGNSA. The DNA of the CDR3 is TGTGCCAGCAGCTCCAATCCAGGGGGACCTGGATCACCCCTCCACTTT. It translates to CASSSNPGGPGSPLHF. Supplemented by reference TRBV7-2 and TRBJ1-6, the full variable domain reads GAGVSQSPSNKVTEKGKDVELRCDPISGHTALYWYRQSLGQGLEFLIYFQGNSAPDKSGLPSDRFSAERTGGSVSTLTIQRTQQEDSAVYLCASSSNPGGPGSPLHFGNGTRLTVT.

This clone was counted ten times or more. For the CDR3, the DNA is TGTGCCAGTGACAGGCCTTCTGGAAACACCATATATTTT. Translating gives CASDRPSGNTIYF. The chain joins TRBV19 to TRBJ1-3, with D possibly matching TRBD1 (6 bases). The CDR3 spans 13 residues. The germline V gene encodes CDR1 LNHDA and CDR2 SQIVND (reference sequence). The germline V and J ends were trimmed by 8 bases and 1 base, with 9 bases remaining between them.

The rearrangement joins TRBV5-1 to TRBJ2-7; no definite D call. CDR3 size: 14 residues. V shed 5 bases and J shed 2 bases, with 14 bases lying between them. In germline, CDR1 is SGHRS, CDR2 YFSETQ. CDR3 bases: TGCGCCAGCAGAGGATCTACCGCGGCCTACGAGCAGTACTTC. Protein product: CASRGSTAAYEQYF.